The 3 T cell receptor beta chains listed next were all sequenced from one sample in a study of cytomegalovirus exposure and HLA in healthy donors. The PCR had 60 Vbeta and 13 Jbeta primers. This table comes from immunoSEQ multiplex PCR, and its TCRdb copy is limited to in-frame clones, with some not included. This table holds about 130,000 clones, less than 85% found once. The sequenced material came from PBMCs. These receptors came from a woman aged 40 to 49 in good health and CMV-seropositive.

J is TRBJ1-4 and V is TRBV2; TRBD1 is a possible D gene (5 bases). The CDR3 totals 12 residues. The V gene's germline CDR1 is SNHLY and CDR2 FYNNEI. The ends were cut back, 4 bases at V and 10 bases at J, with 10 bases in the middle. The CDR3 is CASSGEGPKLFF. CDR3 nucleotide sequence: TGTGCCAGCAGTGGGGAGGGGCCAAAACTGTTTTTT.

V usage is TRBV5-1 and J usage is TRBJ2-5; D is possibly TRBD2 (5 bases). The CDR3 runs to 14 residues. Trimming took 4 bases from V and 5 from J, leaving 15 bases between them. Per the germline V gene, CDR1 is SGHRS and CDR2 is YFSETQ. This CDR3 is CASSPSGVGETQYF. Here the CDR3 DNA reads TGCGCCAGCAGCCCCTCCGGGGTAGGGGAGACCCAGTACTTC.

The gene calls are TRBV7-2 and TRBJ2-1; 9 bases agree with TRBD2. The CDR3 is 18 residues long. Germline CDR1 and CDR2: SGHTA and FQGNSA. The V and J ends lost 1 base and 0 bases, in that order; junction bases with no gene match: 7. The CDR3 reads CASSLDSGGFSSYNEQFF. Written as DNA, the CDR3 is TGTGCCAGCAGCTTAGACAGCGGGGGGTTTAGCTCCTACAATGAGCAGTTCTTC.